This is a list of T cell receptor beta chains from one sample in a study of blood T cell repertoires in COVID-19. Assay: immunoSEQ multiplex PCR; the TCRdb copy retains only in-frame clones and omits some. The table shows around 170,000 clones, with 86% occurring only once. The sequenced sample consisted of peripheral blood. The receptors stem from a man over 45 with active or convalescent COVID-19. Each CDR3 is given with its conserved first and last residue. The order of the fields is clone size, J gene, CDR3 length, D gene, V gene, CDR3 protein, CDR3 DNA. The D gene is left open where the match is weak. Some rows mark clone size as missing; the rest say once, few, many or name a class of expanded clone.

clone size: -
J gene: TRBJ1-4
CDR3 length: 15
D gene: TRBD1
V gene: TRBV24-1
CDR3 protein: CATSDPTGVGEKLFF
CDR3 DNA: TGTGCCACCAGTGATCCTACAGGGGTGGGTGAAAAACTGTTTTTT

clone size: -
J gene: TRBJ1-1
CDR3 length: 15
D gene: -
V gene: TRBV5-4
CDR3 protein: CASSLEGDMNTEAFF
CDR3 DNA: TGTGCCAGCAGCTTGGAAGGTGACATGAACACTGAAGCTTTCTTT

clone size: -
J gene: TRBJ1-1
CDR3 length: 14
D gene: -
V gene: TRBV10-3
CDR3 protein: CAIRGGGGGTEAFF
CDR3 DNA: TGTGCCATCCGGGGGGGCGGCGGGGGCACTGAAGCTTTCTTT

clone size: -
J gene: TRBJ1-2
CDR3 length: 15
D gene: -
V gene: TRBV27
CDR3 protein: CASSFRPGQSYGYTF
CDR3 DNA: TGTGCCAGCAGTTTCCGACCCGGACAGTCCTATGGCTACACCTTC

clone size: -
J gene: TRBJ2-5
CDR3 length: 14
D gene: -
V gene: TRBV5-4
CDR3 protein: CASSLFLAEETQYF
CDR3 DNA: TGTGCCAGCAGCTTGTTTTTAGCGGAAGAGACCCAGTACTTC

clone size: -
J gene: TRBJ1-1
CDR3 length: 11
D gene: -
V gene: TRBV20-1
CDR3 protein: CSAPRDTEAFF
CDR3 DNA: TGCAGTGCTCCCCGGGACACTGAAGCTTTCTTT

clone size: -
J gene: TRBJ1-1
CDR3 length: 11
D gene: -
V gene: TRBV11-2
CDR3 protein: CASSPAIEAFF
CDR3 DNA: TGTGCCAGCAGCCCCGCTATTGAAGCTTTCTTT

clone size: -
J gene: TRBJ2-1
CDR3 length: 11
D gene: -
V gene: TRBV20-1
CDR3 protein: CSAQLYGVSFF
CDR3 DNA: TGCAGTGCTCAATTGTACGGGGTTTCGTTCTTC

clone size: -
J gene: TRBJ1-2
CDR3 length: 16
D gene: TRBD1
V gene: TRBV5-1
CDR3 protein: CASSLAGGQADYGYTF
CDR3 DNA: TGCGCCAGCAGCTTGGCCGGGGGACAGGCCGATTATGGCTACACCTTC

clone size: -
J gene: TRBJ2-3
CDR3 length: 16
D gene: TRBD2
V gene: TRBV19
CDR3 protein: CASSIDLAGARDTQYF
CDR3 DNA: TGTGCCAGTAGTATAGACCTAGCGGGAGCTAGAGATACGCAGTATTTT

clone size: once
J gene: TRBJ2-7
CDR3 length: 15
D gene: -
V gene: TRBV7-3
CDR3 protein: CASSLNAGASYEQYF
CDR3 DNA: TGTGCCAGCAGCTTAAACGCGGGGGCCTCCTACGAGCAGTACTTC

clone size: -
J gene: TRBJ1-6
CDR3 length: 13
D gene: -
V gene: TRBV10-3
CDR3 protein: CALRSESGSPLHF
CDR3 DNA: TGTGCCTTGCGGTCGGAGAGCGGATCACCCCTCCACTTT

clone size: -
J gene: TRBJ1-4
CDR3 length: 18
D gene: TRBD1
V gene: TRBV4-3
CDR3 protein: CASSQDLKGAGFDEKLFF
CDR3 DNA: TGCGCCAGCAGCCAAGATTTAAAGGGGGCAGGGTTTGATGAAAAACTGTTTTTT

clone size: -
J gene: TRBJ1-1
CDR3 length: 14
D gene: TRBD1
V gene: TRBV24-1
CDR3 protein: CATSDSWTGARAFF
CDR3 DNA: TGTGCCACCAGTGATTCCTGGACAGGGGCGAGGGCTTTCTTT

clone size: -
J gene: TRBJ1-3
CDR3 length: 17
D gene: -
V gene: TRBV9
CDR3 protein: CASSVGVSASSGNTIYF
CDR3 DNA: TGTGCCAGCAGCGTAGGGGTCAGCGCGAGCTCTGGAAACACCATATATTTT

clone size: -
J gene: TRBJ1-1
CDR3 length: 14
D gene: -
V gene: TRBV3-1/TRBV3-2
CDR3 protein: CASRLDSMNTEAFF
CDR3 DNA: TGTGCCAGCAGACTGGACAGCATGAACACTGAAGCTTTCTTT

clone size: few
J gene: TRBJ1-2
CDR3 length: 10
D gene: -
V gene: TRBV28
CDR3 protein: CASSKHIYTF
CDR3 DNA: TGTGCCAGCAGCAAACATATCTACACCTTC

clone size: -
J gene: TRBJ2-5
CDR3 length: 14
D gene: -
V gene: TRBV2
CDR3 protein: CASTPPRSQETQYF
CDR3 DNA: TGTGCCAGCACCCCACCCCGGTCTCAAGAGACCCAGTACTTC

clone size: -
J gene: TRBJ1-1
CDR3 length: 16
D gene: TRBD1
V gene: TRBV29-1
CDR3 protein: CSVEDRGTGVNTEAFF
CDR3 DNA: TGCAGCGTTGAAGATCGGGGGACAGGGGTGAACACTGAAGCTTTCTTT

clone size: -
J gene: TRBJ2-7
CDR3 length: 13
D gene: TRBD1
V gene: TRBV24-1
CDR3 protein: CATRGQGTYEQYF
CDR3 DNA: TGTGCCACCAGGGGACAGGGAACCTACGAGCAGTACTTC

clone size: few
J gene: TRBJ2-2
CDR3 length: 21
D gene: TRBD2
V gene: TRBV12-5
CDR3 protein: CASGSRPGLATALLLTGELFF
CDR3 DNA: TGTGCTAGTGGTTCGAGACCGGGACTAGCGACTGCCCTGCTACTCACCGGGGAGCTGTTTTTT

clone size: -
J gene: TRBJ2-4
CDR3 length: 16
D gene: TRBD1
V gene: TRBV18
CDR3 protein: CASSPPETGSVGIQYF
CDR3 DNA: TGTGCCAGCTCACCACCGGAGACAGGGAGTGTTGGCATTCAGTACTTC

clone size: -
J gene: TRBJ1-2
CDR3 length: 17
D gene: TRBD1
V gene: TRBV19
CDR3 protein: CASSTITGTGGLYGYTF
CDR3 DNA: TGTGCCAGTAGTACGATAACAGGGACAGGGGGCCTGTATGGCTACACCTTC

clone size: -
J gene: TRBJ1-1
CDR3 length: 14
D gene: -
V gene: TRBV24-1
CDR3 protein: CATSDESGGTEAFF
CDR3 DNA: TGTGCCACCAGTGATGAATCGGGGGGCACTGAAGCTTTCTTT

clone size: many
J gene: TRBJ1-1
CDR3 length: 15
D gene: -
V gene: TRBV5-6
CDR3 protein: CASSFIGRVNTEAFF
CDR3 DNA: TGTGCCAGCAGCTTCATTGGCAGGGTGAACACTGAAGCTTTCTTT

clone size: -
J gene: TRBJ2-2
CDR3 length: 15
D gene: TRBD1
V gene: TRBV6-5
CDR3 protein: CASRKTGALTGELFF
CDR3 DNA: TGTGCCAGCAGGAAAACAGGGGCCCTCACCGGGGAGCTGTTTTTT

clone size: -
J gene: TRBJ2-7
CDR3 length: 14
D gene: TRBD1
V gene: TRBV15
CDR3 protein: CATSGDRGSYEQYF
CDR3 DNA: TGTGCCACCAGCGGCGACAGGGGTTCCTACGAGCAGTACTTC

clone size: few
J gene: TRBJ1-2
CDR3 length: 13
D gene: TRBD1
V gene: TRBV7-2
CDR3 protein: CASTERQGLGYTF
CDR3 DNA: TGTGCCAGCACCGAGAGACAGGGCCTTGGCTACACCTTC

clone size: -
J gene: TRBJ1-4
CDR3 length: 11
D gene: -
V gene: TRBV20-1
CDR3 protein: CSGQGSEKLFF
CDR3 DNA: TGCAGTGGCCAAGGGAGTGAAAAACTGTTTTTT

clone size: once
J gene: TRBJ2-7
CDR3 length: 15
D gene: TRBD2
V gene: TRBV6-2/TRBV6-3
CDR3 protein: CASSYPSGGAVEQYF
CDR3 DNA: TGTGCCAGCAGTTATCCTAGCGGGGGGGCCGTCGAGCAGTACTTC

clone size: -
J gene: TRBJ2-3
CDR3 length: 14
D gene: TRBD2
V gene: TRBV2
CDR3 protein: CASSVSGSGDTQYF
CDR3 DNA: TGTGCCAGCAGTGTCAGCGGGAGTGGAGATACGCAGTATTTT

clone size: -
J gene: TRBJ2-1
CDR3 length: 13
D gene: TRBD2
V gene: TRBV28
CDR3 protein: CASRPSGTDEQFF
CDR3 DNA: TGTGCCAGCAGACCTAGCGGTACAGATGAGCAGTTCTTC

clone size: -
J gene: TRBJ2-5
CDR3 length: 16
D gene: TRBD1
V gene: TRBV30
CDR3 protein: CAASRGTGRGQETQYF
CDR3 DNA: TGTGCCGCCAGCAGGGGGACAGGGCGGGGGCAAGAGACCCAGTACTTC

clone size: -
J gene: TRBJ1-1
CDR3 length: 12
D gene: -
V gene: TRBV19
CDR3 protein: CASSWGHTEAFF
CDR3 DNA: TGTGCCAGTAGTTGGGGGCACACTGAAGCTTTCTTT

clone size: -
J gene: TRBJ2-1
CDR3 length: 13
D gene: TRBD1
V gene: TRBV7-2
CDR3 protein: CASSPPYRGKQFF
CDR3 DNA: TGTGCCAGCAGTCCTCCCTACAGGGGCAAGCAGTTCTTC

clone size: -
J gene: TRBJ2-7
CDR3 length: 15
D gene: TRBD1
V gene: TRBV7-9
CDR3 protein: CASRTVRGGVYEQYF
CDR3 DNA: TGTGCCAGCAGAACTGTACGAGGGGGCGTCTACGAGCAGTACTTC

clone size: -
J gene: TRBJ1-2
CDR3 length: 15
D gene: -
V gene: TRBV11-2
CDR3 protein: CASSPASEGWNGYTF
CDR3 DNA: TGTGCCAGCAGCCCCGCCTCGGAGGGCTGGAATGGCTACACCTTC

clone size: -
J gene: TRBJ1-2
CDR3 length: 13
D gene: -
V gene: TRBV7-9
CDR3 protein: CASSLMAGWGYTF
CDR3 DNA: TGTGCCAGCAGCTTAATGGCGGGATGGGGCTACACCTTC

clone size: once
J gene: TRBJ2-2
CDR3 length: 17
D gene: TRBD2
V gene: TRBV4-3
CDR3 protein: CASSQDFAGDNTGELFF
CDR3 DNA: TGCGCCAGCAGCCAAGATTTTGCGGGGGATAACACCGGGGAGCTGTTTTTT

clone size: -
J gene: TRBJ2-7
CDR3 length: 15
D gene: TRBD1
V gene: TRBV11-2
CDR3 protein: CASSSRDRDTYEQYF
CDR3 DNA: TGTGCCAGCAGCTCCCGGGACAGGGACACCTACGAGCAGTACTTC

clone size: -
J gene: TRBJ2-3
CDR3 length: 16
D gene: TRBD2
V gene: TRBV29-1
CDR3 protein: CSVEDRSGGALDTQYF
CDR3 DNA: TGCAGCGTTGAAGATAGGAGCGGGGGGGCCTTAGATACGCAGTATTTT

clone size: -
J gene: TRBJ1-3
CDR3 length: 12
D gene: -
V gene: TRBV10-3
CDR3 protein: CAISTPGVSVHF
CDR3 DNA: TGTGCCATCAGCACCCCAGGGGTCTCTGTTCATTTT

clone size: -
J gene: TRBJ2-1
CDR3 length: 15
D gene: -
V gene: TRBV9
CDR3 protein: CASSVDLTNYNEQFF
CDR3 DNA: TGTGCCAGCAGCGTAGACCTGACAAACTACAATGAGCAGTTCTTC

clone size: -
J gene: TRBJ1-5
CDR3 length: 15
D gene: TRBD1
V gene: TRBV2
CDR3 protein: CASSPDRVGNQPQHF
CDR3 DNA: TGTGCCAGCAGCCCAGACAGGGTTGGCAATCAGCCCCAGCATTTT

clone size: -
J gene: TRBJ2-7
CDR3 length: 15
D gene: TRBD1
V gene: TRBV9
CDR3 protein: CASSSSTGGAYEQYF
CDR3 DNA: TGTGCCAGCAGCTCCTCGACAGGGGGGGCCTACGAGCAGTACTTC

clone size: -
J gene: TRBJ2-5
CDR3 length: 15
D gene: TRBD1
V gene: TRBV5-1
CDR3 protein: CASIERQGFMETQYF
CDR3 DNA: TGCGCCAGCATAGAGCGACAGGGGTTCATGGAGACCCAGTACTTC

clone size: -
J gene: TRBJ2-1
CDR3 length: 15
D gene: TRBD2
V gene: TRBV6-2/TRBV6-3
CDR3 protein: CASSPTSGSHFEQFF
CDR3 DNA: TGTGCCAGCAGTCCCACTAGCGGGAGCCACTTTGAGCAGTTCTTC

clone size: -
J gene: TRBJ1-2
CDR3 length: 15
D gene: TRBD1
V gene: TRBV11-2
CDR3 protein: CASSLDRDSYGGYTF
CDR3 DNA: TGTGCCAGCAGTTTGGACAGGGACTCATACGGTGGCTACACCTTC

clone size: -
J gene: TRBJ2-2
CDR3 length: 15
D gene: -
V gene: TRBV29-1
CDR3 protein: CSVALGAGNYGELFF
CDR3 DNA: TGCAGCGTTGCCCTTGGGGCAGGAAATTATGGGGAGCTGTTTTTT

clone size: -
J gene: TRBJ2-3
CDR3 length: 16
D gene: TRBD2
V gene: TRBV24-1
CDR3 protein: CATSDPGGAGADTQYF
CDR3 DNA: TGTGCCACCAGTGATCCGGGGGGAGCGGGGGCAGATACGCAGTATTTT

clone size: -
J gene: TRBJ1-2
CDR3 length: 15
D gene: TRBD1
V gene: TRBV9
CDR3 protein: CASSVSGTVLYGYTF
CDR3 DNA: TGTGCCAGCAGCGTCTCCGGGACAGTTTTATATGGCTACACCTTC

clone size: few
J gene: TRBJ2-5
CDR3 length: 13
D gene: -
V gene: TRBV3-1/TRBV3-2
CDR3 protein: CASSQRGQETQYF
CDR3 DNA: TGTGCCAGCAGCCAAAGAGGCCAAGAGACCCAGTACTTC

clone size: -
J gene: TRBJ2-2
CDR3 length: 14
D gene: -
V gene: TRBV24-1
CDR3 protein: CATSDGSGPGELFF
CDR3 DNA: TGTGCCACCAGTGACGGGAGTGGCCCCGGGGAGCTGTTTTTT

clone size: -
J gene: TRBJ1-5
CDR3 length: 14
D gene: -
V gene: TRBV10-3
CDR3 protein: CAISEGQGNQPQHF
CDR3 DNA: TGTGCCATCAGTGAGGGTCAGGGCAATCAGCCCCAGCATTTT

clone size: -
J gene: TRBJ1-5
CDR3 length: 11
D gene: -
V gene: TRBV28
CDR3 protein: CASSTDQPQHF
CDR3 DNA: TGTGCCAGCAGTACAGATCAGCCCCAGCATTTT

clone size: -
J gene: TRBJ1-2
CDR3 length: 15
D gene: -
V gene: TRBV28
CDR3 protein: CASSPLGHRDGGYTF
CDR3 DNA: TGTGCCAGCAGCCCGTTAGGGCACAGGGACGGCGGCTACACCTTC

clone size: -
J gene: TRBJ1-6
CDR3 length: 14
D gene: TRBD1
V gene: TRBV6-1
CDR3 protein: CASSEEGANSPLHF
CDR3 DNA: TGTGCCAGCAGTGAAGAGGGGGCCAATTCACCCCTCCACTTT

clone size: -
J gene: TRBJ1-4
CDR3 length: 15
D gene: TRBD1
V gene: TRBV20-1
CDR3 protein: CSASRPTGGLEKLFF
CDR3 DNA: TGCAGTGCTAGTCGCCCGACAGGGGGGTTGGAAAAACTGTTTTTT

clone size: -
J gene: TRBJ1-2
CDR3 length: 12
D gene: -
V gene: TRBV6-2/TRBV6-3
CDR3 protein: CASSYRGNGYTF
CDR3 DNA: TGTGCCAGCAGTTACAGGGGGAATGGCTACACCTTC